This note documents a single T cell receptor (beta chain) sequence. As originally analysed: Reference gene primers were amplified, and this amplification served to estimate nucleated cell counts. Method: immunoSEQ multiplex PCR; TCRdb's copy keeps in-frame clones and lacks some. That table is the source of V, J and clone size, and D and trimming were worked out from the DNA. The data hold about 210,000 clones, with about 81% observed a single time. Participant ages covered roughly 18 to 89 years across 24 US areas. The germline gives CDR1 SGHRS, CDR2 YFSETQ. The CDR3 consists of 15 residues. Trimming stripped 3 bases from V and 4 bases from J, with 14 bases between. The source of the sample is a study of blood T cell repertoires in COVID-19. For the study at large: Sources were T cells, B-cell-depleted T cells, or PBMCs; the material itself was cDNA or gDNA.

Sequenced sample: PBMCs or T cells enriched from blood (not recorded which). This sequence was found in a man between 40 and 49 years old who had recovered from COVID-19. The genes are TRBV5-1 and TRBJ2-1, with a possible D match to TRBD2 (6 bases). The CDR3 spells CASSSDPDYYNEQFF. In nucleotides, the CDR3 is TGCGCCAGCAGCTCAGACCCGGACTATTACAATGAGCAGTTCTTC.